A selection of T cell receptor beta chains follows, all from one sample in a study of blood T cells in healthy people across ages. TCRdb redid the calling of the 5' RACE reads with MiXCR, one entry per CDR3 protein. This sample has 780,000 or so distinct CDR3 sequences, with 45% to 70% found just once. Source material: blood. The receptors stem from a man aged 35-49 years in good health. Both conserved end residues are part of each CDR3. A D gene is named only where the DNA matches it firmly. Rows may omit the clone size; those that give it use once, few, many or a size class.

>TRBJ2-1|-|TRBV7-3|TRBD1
CASSLSGDRLPTYNEQFF
TGTGCCAGCAGCTTAAGCGGGGACAGGCTCCCTACCTACAATGAGCAGTTCTTC
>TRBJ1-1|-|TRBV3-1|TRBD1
CASSQIQGAATEAFF
TGTGCCAGCAGCCAGATACAGGGGGCTGCTACTGAAGCTTTCTTT
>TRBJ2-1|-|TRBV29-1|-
CSVVGRSTHQFF
TGCAGCGTTGTGGGGAGGAGTACACATCAGTTCTTC
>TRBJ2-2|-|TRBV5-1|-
CASSSAGTNIGELFF
TGCGCCAGCAGCTCAGCAGGGACGAACATCGGGGAGCTGTTTTTT
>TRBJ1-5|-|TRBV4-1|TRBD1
CASSQDLAGGLYQPQHF
TGCGCCAGCAGCCAAGATTTGGCAGGGGGTCTTTATCAGCCCCAGCATTTT
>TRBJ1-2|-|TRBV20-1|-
CSTSKKTNYGYTF
TGCAGTACAAGTAAAAAGACTAACTATGGCTACACCTTC
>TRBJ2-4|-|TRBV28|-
CASSLFQLGRGEERNKNIQYF
TGTGCCAGCAGTCTATTCCAATTGGGTAGGGGTGAGGAGAGAAACAAAAACATTCAGTACTTC
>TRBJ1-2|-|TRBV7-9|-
CASSFAFFGYTF
TGTGCCAGCAGCTTTGCCTTTTTTGGCTACACCTTC
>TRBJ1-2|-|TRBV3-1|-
CASAGAGSGGYTF
TGTGCCAGCGCGGGGGCCGGATCCGGCGGCTACACCTTC
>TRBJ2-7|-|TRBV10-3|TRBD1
CAISETGTGVTYEQYF
TGTGCCATCAGTGAGACTGGGACAGGGGTAACCTACGAGCAGTACTTC
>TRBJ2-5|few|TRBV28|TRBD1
CASLHPDREDQETQYF
TGTGCCAGCCTCCACCCGGACAGGGAAGACCAAGAGACCCAGTACTTC
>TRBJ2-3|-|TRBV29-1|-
CSVPLGGPTSTDTQYF
TGCAGCGTCCCGCTCGGGGGCCCCACTAGCACAGATACGCAGTATTTT
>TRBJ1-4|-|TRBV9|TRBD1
CASSGTGGATEKLFF
TGTGCCAGCAGCGGGACAGGGGGCGCGACTGAAAAACTGTTTTTT
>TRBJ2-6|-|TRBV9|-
CASSPFLGGANVLTF
TGTGCCAGCAGCCCCTTCCTGGGTGGGGCCAACGTCCTGACTTTC
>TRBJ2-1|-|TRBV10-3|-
CAISEIRAGANNEQFF
TGTGCCATCAGTGAGATAAGGGCCGGAGCGAACAATGAGCAGTTCTTC
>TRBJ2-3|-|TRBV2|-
CASSGRGAGTDTQYF
TGTGCCAGCAGTGGTCGGGGGGCCGGCACAGATACGCAGTATTTT
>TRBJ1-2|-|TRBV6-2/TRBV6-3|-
CASSSRHGYTF
TGTGCCAGCAGTTCGAGGCATGGCTACACCTTC
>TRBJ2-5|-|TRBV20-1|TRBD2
CSVRLAPETQYF
TGCAGTGTAAGACTAGCCCCAGAGACCCAGTACTTC